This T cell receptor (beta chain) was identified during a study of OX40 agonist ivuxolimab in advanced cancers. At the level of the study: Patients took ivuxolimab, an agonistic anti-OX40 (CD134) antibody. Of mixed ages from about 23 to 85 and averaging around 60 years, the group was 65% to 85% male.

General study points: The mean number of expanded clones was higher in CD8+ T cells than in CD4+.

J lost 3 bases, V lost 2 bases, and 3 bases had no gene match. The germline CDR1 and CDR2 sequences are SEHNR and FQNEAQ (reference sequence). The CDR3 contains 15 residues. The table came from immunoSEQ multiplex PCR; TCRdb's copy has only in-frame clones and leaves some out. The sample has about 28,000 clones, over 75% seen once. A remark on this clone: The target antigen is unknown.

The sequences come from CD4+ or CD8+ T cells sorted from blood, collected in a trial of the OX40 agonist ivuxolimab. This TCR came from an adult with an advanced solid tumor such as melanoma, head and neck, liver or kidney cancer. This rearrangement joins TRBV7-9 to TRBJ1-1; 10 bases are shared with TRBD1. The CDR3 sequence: CASSLLDRGDTEAFF. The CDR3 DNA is TGTGCCAGCAGCTTACTGGACAGGGGGGACACTGAAGCTTTCTTT.